In this sample, the clone carrying this T cell receptor (beta chain) turned up a few times. Its antigen is as yet unknown. To release intraepithelial and lamina propria lymphocytes, the graft tissue was processed. The data derive from a study of graft-versus-host responses after intestinal transplantation. Study summary: Tacrolimus plus steroids were given to all recipients for approximately three years, preceded by anti-thymocyte globulin induction. General study findings and limits: In recipient marrow, GvH clones were found, and some appeared first in ileum or blood. An association linked early post-transplant HvG declines with peak circulating GvH clone levels.

The method was immunoSEQ multiplex PCR; TCRdb's version includes in-frame clones alone and lacks a portion of them. The table records a few thousand clones, 65% to 70% of them present only once. Looked up from germline, CDR1 is GTSNPN and CDR2 is SVGIG (reference sequence). This CDR3 is 16 amino acids long. Trimming took 3 bases from V and 0 from J; bases not matched to a gene: 11. The sample was ileum tissue, taken just over 300 days after intestinal transplant. The clonotype comes from a human patient who received an intestinal transplant, so some T cells may come from the graft donor. V and J are TRBV30 and TRBJ2-7, with 7 bases that match TRBD2. CDR3 amino acids: CAWSGRRLGPSYEQYF. CDR3 nucleotide sequence: TGTGCCTGGAGCGGGAGGCGACTAGGGCCCTCCTACGAGCAGTACTTC. The full variable domain, rest sourced from reference TRBV30 and TRBJ2-7, is SQTIHQWPATLVQPVGSPLSLECTVEGTSNPNLYWYRQAAGRGLQLLFYSVGIGQISSEVPQNLSASRPQDRQFILSSKKLLLSDSGFYLCAWSGRRLGPSYEQYFGPGTRLTVT.